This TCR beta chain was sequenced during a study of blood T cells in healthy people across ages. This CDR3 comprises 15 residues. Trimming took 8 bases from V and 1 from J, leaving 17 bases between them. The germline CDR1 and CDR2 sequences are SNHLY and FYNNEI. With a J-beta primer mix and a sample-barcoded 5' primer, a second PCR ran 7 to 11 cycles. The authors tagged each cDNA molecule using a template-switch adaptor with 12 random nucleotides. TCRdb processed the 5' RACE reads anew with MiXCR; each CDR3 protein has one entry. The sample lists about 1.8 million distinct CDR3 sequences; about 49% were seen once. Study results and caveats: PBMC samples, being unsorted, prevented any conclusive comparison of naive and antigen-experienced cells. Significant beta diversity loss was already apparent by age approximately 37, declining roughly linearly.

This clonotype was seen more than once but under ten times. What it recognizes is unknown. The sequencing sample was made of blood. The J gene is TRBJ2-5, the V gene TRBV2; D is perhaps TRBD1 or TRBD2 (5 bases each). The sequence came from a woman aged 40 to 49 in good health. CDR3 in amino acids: CASQALGTAQETQYF. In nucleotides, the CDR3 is TGTGCCAGCCAGGCCCTCGGGACGGCCCAAGAGACCCAGTACTTC.